The 3 T cell receptor beta chains presented below share a single source sample, sequenced in a study of T cell repertoires in ileal Crohn's disease. Described time point: inflamed ileum from the surgical specimen. Assay used: immunoSEQ multiplex PCR; TCRdb lists only in-frame clones, some missing. The sample consists of some 4,600 clones, less than 80% of them appearing once. Sequencing was performed on ileal tissue. The receptors come from an adult with Crohn's disease.

This clone was seen a few times. The V call is TRBV7-2, the J call TRBJ1-5, with 7 positions matching TRBD1. Per germline, CDR1 SGHTA and CDR2 FQGNSA. Trimming took 0 bases from V and 7 from J; bases not matched to a gene: 6. There are 15 residues in the CDR3. CDR3 bases: TGTGCCAGCAGCTTAGCGGGGACAGTTAGGCAGCCCCAGCATTTT. Its protein is CASSLAGTVRQPQHF.

The CDR3 sequence: CASSLGAGPGNTIYF. In DNA form, the CDR3 reads TGTGCCAGCAGCTTGGGTGCAGGGCCTGGAAACACCATATATTTT. The chain joins TRBV5-4 to TRBJ1-3; D may be TRBD1 (5 bases). Germline-derived CDR1 and CDR2 are SGHNT and YYREEE (reference sequence). The CDR3 extends over 15 amino acids. Trimming shortened V by 0 bases and J by 2 bases, and 9 bases separated the two germline ends.

The chain has TRBV27 and TRBJ2-7, with TRBD2 matching over 7 bases. The germline gives CDR1 MNHEY, CDR2 SMNVEV (reference sequence). Germline trimming cut 6 bases from V and 2 bases from J; bases unmatched to any gene: 10. The CDR3 is 15 amino acids. CDR3 in amino acids: CASSTEASGTYEQYF. The CDR3 nucleotides read TGTGCCAGCAGCACGGAGGCTAGCGGTACCTACGAGCAGTACTTC.